This TCR beta chain appears in the sequencing data of a study of T cell changes during pregnancy in multiple sclerosis. TCRdb's table, derived via immunoSEQ multiplex PCR, lists solely in-frame clones and lacks some. Of 110,000 or so clones in the sample, approximately 93% are singletons; the top ten hold approximately 6.3%. V was cut by 4 bases and J by 1 base, with 14 bases left in between. The CDR3 is 15 amino acids. Germline CDR1 reads SGHRS; CDR2 reads YFSETQ. This chain links TRBV5-1 with TRBJ1-2; weak D call: TRBD1 (6 bases). This specimen consisted of peripheral blood, obtained before pregnancy. This clonotype was sampled from a female donor with multiple sclerosis, enrolled in a pregnancy study. This CDR3 reads CASSQERGINYGYTF. The CDR3, as DNA: TGCGCCAGCAGCCAAGAGAGGGGGATTAACTATGGCTACACCTTC.